Below are 20 T cell receptor beta chains sequenced from a single sample in a study of cytomegalovirus exposure and HLA in healthy donors. The primer mix had 60 Vbeta and 13 Jbeta primers. The assay was immunoSEQ multiplex PCR, and TCRdb's table has in-frame clones only and misses some. The sample carries approximately 130,000 clones, about 82% recorded once. Sequenced: PBMCs. These receptors were collected from a female donor in good health and CMV-seropositive.

The chain couples TRBV7-3 to TRBJ2-3, with TRBD1 identical over 11 bases. The CDR3 loop spans 17 amino acids. Germline V CDR1 and CDR2: SGHTA, FQGTGA. The V gene end was trimmed by 0 bases and the J gene end by 0 bases; junction bases not matched to a gene: 2. CDR3 sequence: CASSLTGTGGSTDTQYF. In nucleotides, the CDR3 is TGTGCCAGCAGCTTAACGGGGACAGGGGGTAGCACAGATACGCAGTATTTT. Using reference TRBV7-3 and TRBJ2-3 for the parts outside the CDR3, the full variable domain is GAGVSQTPSNKVTEKGKYVELRCDPISGHTALYWYRQSLGQGPEFLIYFQGTGAADDSGLPNDRFFAVRPEGSVSTLKIQRTERGDSAVYLCASSLTGTGGSTDTQYFGPGTRLTVL.

The V gene is TRBV7-9, the J gene TRBJ1-5; a possible D gene is TRBD1 (5 bases). Trimming took 3 bases from V and 5 from J, leaving 8 bases between them. Germline CDR1 is SEHNR and CDR2 is FQNEAQ (reference sequence). This CDR3 is built from 13 residues. The CDR3 sequence is CASSLGPYQPQHF. CDR3 DNA: TGTGCCAGCAGCTTGGGGCCTTATCAGCCCCAGCATTTT.

The V call is TRBV4-1, the J call TRBJ2-7, with a tentative D call TRBD2 (5 bases). The CDR3 consists of 15 residues. Germline lookup yields CDR1 MGHRA and CDR2 YSYEKL. The V end lost 1 base, the J end lost 4 bases, and 14 bases lay between the germline ends. The CDR3 is CASSQGNSRGYEQYF. CDR3 coding DNA: TGCGCCAGCAGCCAAGGGAACTCGAGAGGGTACGAGCAGTACTTC.

The chain combines TRBV25-1 with TRBJ2-3; TRBD2 matches 10 bases. The germline gives CDR1 MGHDK, CDR2 SYGVNS. The CDR3 loop spans 14 amino acids. J was trimmed by 5 bases and V by 2 bases; bases with no gene match: 1. CDR3 sequence (DNA): TGTGCCAGCAGTGAACTAGCGGGAGTAGATACGCAGTATTTT. Amino acid sequence: CASSELAGVDTQYF.

This chain uses TRBV11-2 with TRBJ2-5; the D is unclear. The germline V gene has CDR1 SGHAT and CDR2 FQNNGV. CDR3 length: 11 amino acids. Trimming removed 3 bases at V and 9 bases at J, with 8 bases between. CDR3 region: CASSFSEAQYF. The CDR3 nucleotides are TGTGCCAGCAGCTTTTCCGAGGCCCAGTACTTC.

This clone was seen more than once but under ten times. This chain joins TRBV7-8 and TRBJ1-6, with D tentatively TRBD1 (5 bases). This CDR3 spans 16 amino acids. Germline assignment: CDR1 SGHVS and CDR2 FQNEAQ. Deletions cut 0 bases from V and 5 bases from J, with 11 bases between. CDR3 DNA sequence: TGTGCCAGCAGCTTAGCGCGAACAGGCCATAATTCACCCCTCCACTTT. Its protein is CASSLARTGHNSPLHF.

This CDR3 reads CASSDGSASRGYGYTF. CDR3 nucleotides: TGTGCCAGCAGTGACGGATCAGCTTCGCGGGGATATGGCTACACCTTC. The genes are TRBV6-1 and TRBJ1-2, with D unclear. Deletions cut 3 bases from V and 5 bases from J, with 19 bases between. CDR3 size: 16 residues. Germline CDR1 reads MNHNS; CDR2 reads SASEGT.

This sequence joins TRBV10-1 and TRBJ2-7, with D possibly TRBD2 on 5 matching bases. The CDR3 totals 13 residues. V lost 5 bases and J 0 bases, leaving 8 bases between the germline ends. Germline CDR1 and CDR2: WNHNN and SYGVQD (reference sequence). The CDR3: CASSSGSSYEQYF. CDR3 sequence (DNA): TGCGCCAGCAGTTCGGGAAGCTCCTACGAGCAGTACTTC.

This clone was observed a few times. CDR3 residues: CASSFRDKQETQYF. The CDR3 DNA sequence: TGTGCCAGCAGCTTCCGGGACAAGCAAGAGACCCAGTACTTC. The chain links TRBV5-4 to TRBJ2-5, with D possibly matching TRBD1 (6 bases). The CDR3 has 14 residues. Looked up from germline, CDR1 is SGHNT and CDR2 is YYREEE (reference sequence). Trimming left V 2 bases short and J 2 bases short, with 10 bases between.

The chain couples TRBV7-9 to TRBJ2-7; 7 bases are shared with TRBD1. V was clipped by 3 bases and J by 4 bases; unmatched bases: 3. The CDR3 has 13 amino acids. Looked up from germline, CDR1 is SEHNR and CDR2 is FQNEAQ (reference sequence). CDR3 protein: CASSFETGYEQYF. CDR3 DNA sequence: TGTGCCAGCAGCTTCGAGACAGGGTACGAGCAGTACTTC.

This clone occurred once. The V gene is TRBV9, the J gene TRBJ2-3; 9 nucleotides agree with TRBD2. Losses at the gene ends were 0 bases for V and 4 bases for J; bases not matched to a gene: 9. This CDR3 region has 17 residues. Germline CDR1 SGDLS, CDR2 YYNGEE. The CDR3 is CASSVAPLGGGADTQYF. The DNA for the CDR3 is TGTGCCAGCAGCGTAGCCCCCCTGGGCGGGGGGGCAGATACGCAGTATTTT.

This clone was seen more than once but under ten times. The chain carries TRBV28 and TRBJ2-5; D is perhaps TRBD1 (5 bases). Germline lookup yields CDR1 MDHEN and CDR2 SYDVKM. This CDR3 is 13 amino acids long. The ends were cut back, 5 bases at V and 1 base at J, with 8 bases in the middle. CDR3 in amino acids: CASSPGSQETQYF. Written as DNA, the CDR3 is TGTGCCAGCAGTCCAGGGTCCCAAGAGACCCAGTACTTC. Complete variable domain (other parts from reference TRBV28 and TRBJ2-5): DVKVTQSSRYLVKRTGEKVFLECVQDMDHENMFWYRQDPGLGLRLIYFSYDVKMKEKGDIPEGYSVSREKKERFSLILESASTNQTSMYLCASSPGSQETQYFGPGTRLLVL.

The chain links TRBV4-2 to TRBJ2-3, with 14 bases identical to TRBD2. The CDR3 sequence is 19 residues long. Germline V gives CDR1 LGHNA, CDR2 YNFKEQ. V lost 0 bases to trimming and J lost 1 base; unmatched junction nucleotides: 6. In nucleotides, the CDR3 is TGTGCCAGCAGCCAAGAGGAGACTAGCGGGAGGGGACGCACAGATACGCAGTATTTT. Residues: CASSQEETSGRGRTDTQYF.

This clone was counted a few times. The genes are TRBV7-8 and TRBJ2-3; 9 nucleotides align to TRBD2. The ends lost 3 bases at V and 2 bases at J; junction bases unmatched: 15. From germline, CDR1 is SGHVS and CDR2 FQNEAQ. The CDR3 contains 19 residues. The CDR3 nucleotides are TGTGCCAGCAGCTTGGCGGGGTGGGCTAGCGGGGAGGACACAGATACGCAGTATTTT. Translation gives CASSLAGWASGEDTDTQYF.

The J gene is TRBJ2-7, the V gene TRBV6-1; 12 bases are a match to TRBD2. J lost 2 bases, V lost 3 bases, and 2 bases had no gene match. This CDR3 has 15 amino acids. Germline V gives CDR1 MNHNS, CDR2 SASEGT. CDR3 sequence: CASSETSGRPYEQYF. The CDR3 region has the DNA TGTGCCAGCAGTGAGACTAGCGGGAGACCCTACGAGCAGTACTTC.

The rearrangement uses TRBV28 and TRBJ2-3; 7 bases fit TRBD1. CDR3 length: 14 residues. V gave up 2 bases and J gave up 5 bases; unmatched junction bases: 4. Per germline, CDR1 MDHEN and CDR2 SYDVKM. CDR3 bases: TGTGCCAGCAGTTTAGGACAGGCCGGAGATACGCAGTATTTT. It encodes CASSLGQAGDTQYF. Together with reference TRBV28 and TRBJ2-3, the CDR3 gives the full variable domain: DVKVTQSSRYLVKRTGEKVFLECVQDMDHENMFWYRQDPGLGLRLIYFSYDVKMKEKGDIPEGYSVSREKKERFSLILESASTNQTSMYLCASSLGQAGDTQYFGPGTRLTVL.

The chain recombines TRBV6-5 with TRBJ2-1; 10 bases align to TRBD1. J was trimmed by 7 bases and V by 4 bases; bases with no gene match: 10. The CDR3 runs to 16 residues. CDR1 is MNHEY, CDR2 SVGAGI, per germline. CDR3 nucleotides: TGTGCCAGCAGTTCCCGGGGACAGGGGCACGAGAATGAGCAGTTCTTC. As protein: CASSSRGQGHENEQFF.

The CDR3 region has the DNA TGTGCCAGCAGTGAAGCGGGGACAGGGGTAATGGACATTCAGTACTTC. Amino acids: CASSEAGTGVMDIQYF. The chain uses TRBV6-1 and TRBJ2-4; 10 positions agree with TRBD1. The germline V gene encodes CDR1 MNHNS and CDR2 SASEGT. The length of the CDR3 is 16 residues. The V and J ends lost 0 bases and 8 bases, in that order; junction bases with no gene match: 7.

This chain joins TRBV4-2 and TRBJ2-6; D gene uncertain. V was cut by 4 bases and J by 0 bases, with 7 bases left in between. The CDR3 sequence is 15 residues long. Germline V lookup: CDR1 LGHNA, CDR2 YNFKEQ. In DNA form, the CDR3 reads TGTGCCAGCAGCCCTCTCGGCTCTGGGGCCAACGTCCTGACTTTC. It codes for CASSPLGSGANVLTF.

The chain's CDR3 is CASSVGGDRVETQYF. The CDR3 nucleotides are TGTGCCAGCAGCGTAGGGGGGGACAGGGTAGAGACCCAGTACTTC. The rearrangement links TRBV9 to TRBJ2-5, with 9 bases that match TRBD1. J was trimmed by 4 bases and V by 0 bases; bases with no gene match: 4. The CDR3 totals 15 residues. Germline V gene lookup returns CDR1 SGDLS and CDR2 YYNGEE.